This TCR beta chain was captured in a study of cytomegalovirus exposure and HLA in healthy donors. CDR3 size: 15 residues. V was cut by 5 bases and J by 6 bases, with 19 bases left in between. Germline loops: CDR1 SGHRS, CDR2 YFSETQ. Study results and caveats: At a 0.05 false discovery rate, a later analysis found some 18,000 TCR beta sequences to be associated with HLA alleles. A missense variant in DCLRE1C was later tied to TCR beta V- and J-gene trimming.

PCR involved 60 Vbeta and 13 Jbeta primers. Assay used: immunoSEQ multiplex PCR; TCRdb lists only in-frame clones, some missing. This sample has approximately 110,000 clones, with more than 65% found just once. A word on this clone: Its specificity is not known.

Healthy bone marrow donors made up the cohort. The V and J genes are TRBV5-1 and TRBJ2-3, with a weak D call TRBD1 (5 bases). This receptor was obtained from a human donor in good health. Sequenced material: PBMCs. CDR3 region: CASSPQGVGIDTQYF. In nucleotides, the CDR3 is TGCGCCAGCAGTCCCCAGGGCGTAGGGATCGATACGCAGTATTTT.